This T cell receptor (beta chain) appears in the sequencing data of a study of T cell repertoires in cytomegalovirus infection. A note on this clonotype: The antigen remains unidentified.

This CDR3 contains 15 residues. V was shortened by 4 bases and J by 2 bases, with 14 bases between the two germline ends. CDR1 and CDR2 (germline): SEHNR, FQNEAQ (reference sequence). TCRdb analysed the reads with MiXCR anew, one entry per CDR3 protein. The sample contains about 920,000 distinct CDR3 sequences, approximately 32% of which appear only once. This material consisted of cultured CD8+ T cells from PBMCs, taken from culture after CMV antigen stimulation. This rearrangement joins TRBV7-9 to TRBJ2-5; D call uncertain. The clonotype comes from a human donor in good health (CMV status not recorded). Some clones in this sample may be carry-over from other donors' samples. The CDR3 spells CASSWERNDQETQYF. The CDR3, as DNA: TGTGCCAGCAGCTGGGAACGGAACGATCAAGAGACCCAGTACTTC.